This section outlines one T cell receptor (beta chain) sequence together with its context. This sample is drawn from a study of blood T cell repertoires in COVID-19. J gave up 3 bases and V 4 bases, and 9 bases lay outside the gene matches. The CDR3 is 16 residues long. CDR1 and CDR2 from the germline V gene are MNHNS and SASEGT. Data came from immunoSEQ multiplex PCR; TCRdb stores just in-frame clones and leaves some out. The data hold about 670,000 clones, with 90% observed a single time. The genes are TRBV6-1 and TRBJ1-5; 7 nucleotides line up with TRBD1. The clonotype comes from a woman aged 18 to 35 with acute or convalescent COVID-19. Sequenced: peripheral blood. CDR3 DNA sequence: TGTGCCAGCAGTGGGACATCGACAGGGCACAATCAGCCCCAGCATTTT. This encodes CASSGTSTGHNQPQHF.